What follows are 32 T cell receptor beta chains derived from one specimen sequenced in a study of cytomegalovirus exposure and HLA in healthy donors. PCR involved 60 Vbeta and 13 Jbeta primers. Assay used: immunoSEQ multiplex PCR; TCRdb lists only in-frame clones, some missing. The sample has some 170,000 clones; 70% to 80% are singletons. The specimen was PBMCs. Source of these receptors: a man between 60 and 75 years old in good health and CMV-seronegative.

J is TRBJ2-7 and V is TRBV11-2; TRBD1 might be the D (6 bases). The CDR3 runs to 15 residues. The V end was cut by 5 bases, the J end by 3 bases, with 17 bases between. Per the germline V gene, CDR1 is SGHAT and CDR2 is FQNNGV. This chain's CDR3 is CASSALTGPLYEQYF. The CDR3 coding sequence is TGTGCCAGCAGCGCTCTGACAGGCCCTCTCTACGAGCAGTACTTC. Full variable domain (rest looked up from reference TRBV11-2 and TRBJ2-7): EAGVAQSPRYKIIEKRQSVAFWCNPISGHATLYWYQQILGQGPKLLIQFQNNGVVDDSQLPKDRFSAERLKGVDSTLKIQPAKLEDSAVYLCASSALTGPLYEQYFGPGTRLTVT.

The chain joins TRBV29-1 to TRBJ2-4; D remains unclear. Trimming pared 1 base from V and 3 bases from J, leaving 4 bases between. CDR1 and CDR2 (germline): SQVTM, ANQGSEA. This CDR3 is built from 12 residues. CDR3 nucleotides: TGCAGCGTTGAAGGGAGCAAAAACATTCAGTACTTC. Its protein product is CSVEGSKNIQYF.

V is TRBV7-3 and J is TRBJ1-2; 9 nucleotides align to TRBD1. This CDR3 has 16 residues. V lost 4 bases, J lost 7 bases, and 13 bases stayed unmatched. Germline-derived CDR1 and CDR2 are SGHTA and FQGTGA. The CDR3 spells CASSSSGTGSRGGYTF. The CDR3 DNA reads TGTGCCAGCAGCTCCTCCGGGACAGGGTCTCGCGGTGGCTACACCTTC.

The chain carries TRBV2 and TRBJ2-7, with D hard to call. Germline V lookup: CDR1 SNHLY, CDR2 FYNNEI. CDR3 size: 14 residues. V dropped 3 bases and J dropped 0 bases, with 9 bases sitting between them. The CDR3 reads CASSESRSSYEQYF. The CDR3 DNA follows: TGTGCCAGCAGTGAGTCGCGGAGCTCCTACGAGCAGTACTTC.

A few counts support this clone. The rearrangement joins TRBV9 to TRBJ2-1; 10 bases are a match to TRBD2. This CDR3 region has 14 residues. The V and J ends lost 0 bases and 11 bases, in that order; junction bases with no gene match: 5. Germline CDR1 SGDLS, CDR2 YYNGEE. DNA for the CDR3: TGTGCCAGCAGCGTAGAGCCTAGCGGGGGTCAGCAGTTCTTC. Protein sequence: CASSVEPSGGQQFF.

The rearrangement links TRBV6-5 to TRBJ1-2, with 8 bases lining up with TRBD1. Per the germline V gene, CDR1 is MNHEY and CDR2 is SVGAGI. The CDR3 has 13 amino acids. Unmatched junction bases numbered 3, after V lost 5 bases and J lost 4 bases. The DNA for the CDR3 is TGTGCCAGCAGTCCGGGACAGGCCTATGGCTACACCTTC. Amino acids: CASSPGQAYGYTF.

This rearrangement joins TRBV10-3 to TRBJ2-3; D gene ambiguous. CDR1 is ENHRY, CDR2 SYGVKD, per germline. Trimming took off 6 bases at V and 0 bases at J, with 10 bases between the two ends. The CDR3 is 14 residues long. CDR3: CAISLSPSTDTQYF. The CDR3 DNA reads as TGTGCCATCAGCCTTTCCCCTAGCACAGATACGCAGTATTTT.

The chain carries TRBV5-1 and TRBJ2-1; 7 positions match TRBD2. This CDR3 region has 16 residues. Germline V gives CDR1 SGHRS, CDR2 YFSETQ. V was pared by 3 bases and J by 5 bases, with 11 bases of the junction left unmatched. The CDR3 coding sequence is TGCGCCAGCAGCTCCCTTCCCAGCGGGGTTAACAATGAGCAGTTCTTC. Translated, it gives CASSSLPSGVNNEQFF. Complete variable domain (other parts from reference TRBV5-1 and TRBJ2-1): KAGVTQTPRYLIKTRGQQVTLSCSPISGHRSVSWYQQTPGQGLQFLFEYFSETQRNKGNFPGRFSGRQFSNSRSEMNVSTLELGDSALYLCASSSLPSGVNNEQFFGPGTRLTVL.

This chain's CDR3 is CASSHGQGTYEQYF. The CDR3 DNA is TGCGCCAGCAGTCACGGACAGGGGACCTACGAGCAGTACTTC. This sequence joins TRBV10-2 and TRBJ2-7; 9 bases agree with TRBD1. This CDR3 has 14 amino acids. Germline trimming cut 5 bases from V and 2 bases from J; bases unmatched to any gene: 4. Germline V CDR1 and CDR2: WSHSY, SAAADI.

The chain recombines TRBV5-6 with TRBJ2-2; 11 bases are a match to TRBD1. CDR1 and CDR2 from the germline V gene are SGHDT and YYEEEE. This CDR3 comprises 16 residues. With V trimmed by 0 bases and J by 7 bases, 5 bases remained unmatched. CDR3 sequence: CASSLVDRGPVGELFF. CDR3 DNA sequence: TGTGCCAGCAGCTTGGTGGACAGGGGGCCGGTCGGGGAGCTGTTTTTT.

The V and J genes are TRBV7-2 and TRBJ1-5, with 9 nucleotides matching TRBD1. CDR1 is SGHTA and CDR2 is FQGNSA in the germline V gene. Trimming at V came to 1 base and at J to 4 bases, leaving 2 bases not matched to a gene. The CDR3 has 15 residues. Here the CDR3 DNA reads TGTGCCAGCAGCTTAGGACAGGGGGAAAATCAGCCCCAGCATTTT. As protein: CASSLGQGENQPQHF.

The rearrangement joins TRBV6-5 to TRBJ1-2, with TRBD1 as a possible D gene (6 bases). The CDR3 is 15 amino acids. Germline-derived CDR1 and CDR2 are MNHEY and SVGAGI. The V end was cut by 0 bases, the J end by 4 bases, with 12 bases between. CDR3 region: CASSYSSRGLYGYTF. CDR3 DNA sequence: TGTGCCAGCAGTTACTCGAGCAGGGGTCTCTATGGCTACACCTTC.

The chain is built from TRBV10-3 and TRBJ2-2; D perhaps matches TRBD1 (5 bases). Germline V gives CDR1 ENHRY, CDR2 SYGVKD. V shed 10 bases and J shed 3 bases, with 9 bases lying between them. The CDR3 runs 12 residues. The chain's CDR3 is CATRQYTGELFF. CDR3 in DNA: TGTGCCACCAGACAGTACACCGGGGAGCTGTTTTTT.

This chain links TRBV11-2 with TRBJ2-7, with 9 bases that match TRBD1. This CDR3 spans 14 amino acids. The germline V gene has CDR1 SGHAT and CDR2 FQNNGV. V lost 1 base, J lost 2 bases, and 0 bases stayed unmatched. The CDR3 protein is CASSLGTGAYEQYF. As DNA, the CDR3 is TGTGCCAGCAGCTTAGGGACAGGGGCCTACGAGCAGTACTTC. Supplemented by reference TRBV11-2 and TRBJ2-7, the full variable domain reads EAGVAQSPRYKIIEKRQSVAFWCNPISGHATLYWYQQILGQGPKLLIQFQNNGVVDDSQLPKDRFSAERLKGVDSTLKIQPAKLEDSAVYLCASSLGTGAYEQYFGPGTRLTVT.

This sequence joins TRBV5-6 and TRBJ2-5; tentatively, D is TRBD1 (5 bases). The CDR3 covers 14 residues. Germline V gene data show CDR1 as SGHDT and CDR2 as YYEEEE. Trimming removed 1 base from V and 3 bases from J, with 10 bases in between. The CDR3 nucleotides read TGTGCCAGCAGCTTGAGGGGCTTCAAAGAGACCCAGTACTTC. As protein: CASSLRGFKETQYF.

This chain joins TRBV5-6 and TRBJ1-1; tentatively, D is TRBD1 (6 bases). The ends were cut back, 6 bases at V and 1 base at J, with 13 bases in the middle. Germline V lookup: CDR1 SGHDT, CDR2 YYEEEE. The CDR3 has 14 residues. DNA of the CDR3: TGTGCCAGCACCACACAGGGTGGGAACACTGAAGCTTTCTTT. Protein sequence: CASTTQGGNTEAFF. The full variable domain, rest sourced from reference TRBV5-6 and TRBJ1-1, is DAGVTQSPTHLIKTRGQQVTLRCSPKSGHDTVSWYQQALGQGPQFIFQYYEEEERQRGNFPDRFSGHQFPNYSSELNVNALLLGDSALYLCASTTQGGNTEAFFGQGTRLTVV.

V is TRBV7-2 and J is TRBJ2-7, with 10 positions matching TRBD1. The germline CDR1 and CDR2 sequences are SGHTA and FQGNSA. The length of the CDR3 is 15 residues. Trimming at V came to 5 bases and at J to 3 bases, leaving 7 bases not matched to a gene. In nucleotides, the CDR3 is TGTGCCAGCAGCATAGGACAGGGGGTTTTCTACGAGCAGTACTTC. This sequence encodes CASSIGQGVFYEQYF.

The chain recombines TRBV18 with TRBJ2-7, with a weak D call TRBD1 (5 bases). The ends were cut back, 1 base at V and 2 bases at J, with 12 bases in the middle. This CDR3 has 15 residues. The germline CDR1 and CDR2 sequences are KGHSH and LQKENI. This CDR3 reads CASSPRWTTTYEQYF. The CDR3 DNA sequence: TGTGCCAGCTCACCACGCTGGACAACCACCTACGAGCAGTACTTC.

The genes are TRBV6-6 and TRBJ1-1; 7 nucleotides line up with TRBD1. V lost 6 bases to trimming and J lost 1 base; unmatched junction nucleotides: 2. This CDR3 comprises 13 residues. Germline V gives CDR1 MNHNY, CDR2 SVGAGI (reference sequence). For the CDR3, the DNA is TGTGCCAGCAGGCGACAGGGGAACACTGAAGCTTTCTTT. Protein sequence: CASRRQGNTEAFF.

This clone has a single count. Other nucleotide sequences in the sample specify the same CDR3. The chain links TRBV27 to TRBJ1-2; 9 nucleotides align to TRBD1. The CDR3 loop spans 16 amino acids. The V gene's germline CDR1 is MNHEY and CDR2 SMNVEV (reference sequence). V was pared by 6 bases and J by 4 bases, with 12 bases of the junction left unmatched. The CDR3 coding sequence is TGTGCCAGCAGCCGAATACAGGGGGCTGGGGGCTATGGCTACACCTTC. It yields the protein CASSRIQGAGGYGYTF.

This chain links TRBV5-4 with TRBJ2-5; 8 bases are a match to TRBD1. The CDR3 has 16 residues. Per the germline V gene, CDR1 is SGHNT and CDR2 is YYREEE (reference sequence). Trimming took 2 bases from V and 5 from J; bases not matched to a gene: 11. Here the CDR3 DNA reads TGTGCCAGCAGCTTCCCTCCCAGGACAGGGCAGGAGACCCAGTACTTC. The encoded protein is CASSFPPRTGQETQYF. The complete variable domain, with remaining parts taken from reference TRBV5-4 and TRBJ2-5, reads ETGVTQSPTHLIKTRGQQVTLRCSSQSGHNTVSWYQQALGQGPQFIFQYYREEENGRGNFPPRFSGLQFPNYSSELNVNALELDDSALYLCASSFPPRTGQETQYFGPGTRLLVL.

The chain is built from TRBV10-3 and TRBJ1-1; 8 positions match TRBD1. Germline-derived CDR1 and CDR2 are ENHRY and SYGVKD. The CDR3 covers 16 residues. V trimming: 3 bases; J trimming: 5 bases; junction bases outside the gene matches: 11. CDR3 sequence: CAISDNVGQGRTEAFF. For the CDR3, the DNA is TGTGCCATCAGTGATAATGTCGGACAGGGAAGGACTGAAGCTTTCTTT.

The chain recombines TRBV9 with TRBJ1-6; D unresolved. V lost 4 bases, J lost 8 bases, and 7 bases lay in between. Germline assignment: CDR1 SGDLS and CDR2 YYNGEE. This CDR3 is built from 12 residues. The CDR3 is CASSRDDSPLHF. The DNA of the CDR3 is TGTGCCAGCAGCAGAGATGATTCACCCCTCCACTTT.

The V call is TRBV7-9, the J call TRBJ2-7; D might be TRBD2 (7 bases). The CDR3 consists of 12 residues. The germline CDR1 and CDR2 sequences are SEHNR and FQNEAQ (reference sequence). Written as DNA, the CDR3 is TGTTCCACCCAAGGGGGGGCCTACGAGCAGTACTTC. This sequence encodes CSTQGGAYEQYF. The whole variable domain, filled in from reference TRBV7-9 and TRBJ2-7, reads DTGVSQNPRHKITKRGQNVTFRCDPISEHNRLYWYRQTLGQGPEFLTYFQNEAQLEKSRLLSDRFSAERPKGSFSTLEIQRTEQGDSAMYLCSTQGGAYEQYFGPGTRLTVT.

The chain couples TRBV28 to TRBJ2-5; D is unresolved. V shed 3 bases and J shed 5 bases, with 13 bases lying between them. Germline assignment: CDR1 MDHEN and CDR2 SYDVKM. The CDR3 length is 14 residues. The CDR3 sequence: CASSLSPLTETQYF. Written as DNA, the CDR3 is TGTGCCAGCAGTTTGAGTCCACTTACGGAGACCCAGTACTTC.

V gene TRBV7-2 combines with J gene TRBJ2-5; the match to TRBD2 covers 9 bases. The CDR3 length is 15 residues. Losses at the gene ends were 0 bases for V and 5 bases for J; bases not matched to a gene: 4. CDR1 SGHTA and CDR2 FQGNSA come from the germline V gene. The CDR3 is CASSLASSGTETQYF. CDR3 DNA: TGTGCCAGCAGCTTAGCATCTAGCGGGACGGAGACCCAGTACTTC.

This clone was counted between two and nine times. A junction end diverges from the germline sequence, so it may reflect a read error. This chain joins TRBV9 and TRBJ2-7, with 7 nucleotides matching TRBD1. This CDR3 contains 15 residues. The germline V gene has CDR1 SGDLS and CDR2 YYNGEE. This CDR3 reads CASSVGPGQASLVGF. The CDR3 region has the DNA TGTGCCAGCAGCGTAGGTCCTGGACAGGCCTCTCTAGTAGGCTTC.

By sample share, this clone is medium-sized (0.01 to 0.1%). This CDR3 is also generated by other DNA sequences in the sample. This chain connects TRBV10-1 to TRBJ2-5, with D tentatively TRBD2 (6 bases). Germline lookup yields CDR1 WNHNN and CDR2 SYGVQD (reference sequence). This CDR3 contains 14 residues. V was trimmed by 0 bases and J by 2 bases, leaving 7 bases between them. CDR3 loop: CASSESGGQETQYF. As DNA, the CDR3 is TGCGCCAGCAGTGAGTCTGGGGGGCAAGAGACCCAGTACTTC.

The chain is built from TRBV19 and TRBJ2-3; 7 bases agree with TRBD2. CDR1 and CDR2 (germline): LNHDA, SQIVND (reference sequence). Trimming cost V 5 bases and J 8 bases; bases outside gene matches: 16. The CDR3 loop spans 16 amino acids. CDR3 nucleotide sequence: TGTGCCAGTAGTGGGGCTTTGGCGGGGGAATCAGTTACGCAGTATTTT. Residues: CASSGALAGESVTQYF.

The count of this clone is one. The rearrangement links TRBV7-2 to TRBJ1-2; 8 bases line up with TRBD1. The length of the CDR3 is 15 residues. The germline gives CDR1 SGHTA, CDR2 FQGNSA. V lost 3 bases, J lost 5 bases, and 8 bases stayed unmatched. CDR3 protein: CASSFGQGAGYGYTF. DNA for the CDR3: TGTGCCAGCAGCTTTGGACAGGGTGCCGGGTATGGCTACACCTTC. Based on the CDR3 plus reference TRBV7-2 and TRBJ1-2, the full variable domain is GAGVSQSPSNKVTEKGKDVELRCDPISGHTALYWYRQSLGQGLEFLIYFQGNSAPDKSGLPSDRFSAERTGGSVSTLTIQRTQQEDSAVYLCASSFGQGAGYGYTFGSGTRLTVV.

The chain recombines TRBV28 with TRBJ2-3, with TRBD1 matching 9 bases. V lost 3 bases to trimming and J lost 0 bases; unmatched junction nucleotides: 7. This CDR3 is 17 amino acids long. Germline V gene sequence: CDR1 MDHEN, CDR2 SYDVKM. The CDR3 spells CASSFADRGPSTDTQYF. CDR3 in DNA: TGTGCCAGCAGTTTTGCGGACAGGGGACCTAGCACAGATACGCAGTATTTT.

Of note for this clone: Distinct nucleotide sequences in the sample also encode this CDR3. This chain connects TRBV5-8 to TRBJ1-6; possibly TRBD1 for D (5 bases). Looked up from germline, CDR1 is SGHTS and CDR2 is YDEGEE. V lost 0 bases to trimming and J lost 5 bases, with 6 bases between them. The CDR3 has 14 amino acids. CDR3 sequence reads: CASSLGQNNSPLHF. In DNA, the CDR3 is TGTGCCAGCAGCTTGGGACAGAATAATTCACCCCTCCACTTT. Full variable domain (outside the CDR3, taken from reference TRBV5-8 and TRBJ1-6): EAGVTQSPTHLIKTRGQQATLRCSPISGHTSVYWYQQALGLGLQFLLWYDEGEERNRGNFPPRFSGRQFPNYSSELNVNALELEDSALYLCASSLGQNNSPLHFGNGTRLTVT.